This T cell receptor beta chain emerged from a study of cytomegalovirus exposure and HLA in healthy donors. Use of 60 Vbeta and 13 Jbeta primers characterized the PCR. Assay used: immunoSEQ multiplex PCR; TCRdb lists only in-frame clones, some missing. Counted here are roughly 120,000 clones, 81% occurring once; the ten biggest clones make up 3% to 4%. This TCR came from a woman in her twenties or thirties in good health and CMV-seronegative. Sequenced material: PBMCs.

The CDR3 is CASSRLAGDADTQYF. The DNA of the CDR3 is TGCGCCAGCAGTCGACTAGCGGGAGATGCAGATACGCAGTATTTT. The rearrangement joins TRBV10-1 to TRBJ2-3; 12 bases match TRBD2. Germline loops: CDR1 WNHNN, CDR2 SYGVQD (reference sequence). V trimming: 5 bases; J trimming: 4 bases; junction bases outside the gene matches: 4. This CDR3 is 15 amino acids long.